This T cell receptor (beta chain) is from a study of T cells after yellow fever vaccination. The study's findings and limits: Abundant bulk-derived clonotypes could contaminate FACS-sorted repertoires. The booster saw the reappearance of most primary-vaccination clones (roughly 95% CD4, 70% to 90% CD8).

Notes on this clonotype: Its antigen is currently unknown.

The CDR3 covers 15 residues. Trimming pared 0 bases from V and 7 bases from J, leaving 12 bases between. The germline V gene has CDR1 KGHSH and CDR2 LQKENI. It was through 5'RACE template switching that TCR cDNA was made, with a universal primer site and UMIs added. MiXCR, applied by TCRdb to the 5' RACE reads, yields one record per CDR3 protein. In the table there are approximately 240,000 distinct CDR3 sequences, approximately 3.5% of which are singletons. This chain links TRBV18 with TRBJ1-4, with D possibly being TRBD1 (5 bases). The starting material was PBMCs, obtained 15 days after the yellow fever booster vaccination. This receptor was obtained from a man between 18 and 29 years old who received the YFV17D yellow fever vaccine. The CDR3 region has the DNA TGTGCCAGCTCACCACCGGGAACGGGGACTGAAAAACTGTTTTTT. Protein sequence: CASSPPGTGTEKLFF.